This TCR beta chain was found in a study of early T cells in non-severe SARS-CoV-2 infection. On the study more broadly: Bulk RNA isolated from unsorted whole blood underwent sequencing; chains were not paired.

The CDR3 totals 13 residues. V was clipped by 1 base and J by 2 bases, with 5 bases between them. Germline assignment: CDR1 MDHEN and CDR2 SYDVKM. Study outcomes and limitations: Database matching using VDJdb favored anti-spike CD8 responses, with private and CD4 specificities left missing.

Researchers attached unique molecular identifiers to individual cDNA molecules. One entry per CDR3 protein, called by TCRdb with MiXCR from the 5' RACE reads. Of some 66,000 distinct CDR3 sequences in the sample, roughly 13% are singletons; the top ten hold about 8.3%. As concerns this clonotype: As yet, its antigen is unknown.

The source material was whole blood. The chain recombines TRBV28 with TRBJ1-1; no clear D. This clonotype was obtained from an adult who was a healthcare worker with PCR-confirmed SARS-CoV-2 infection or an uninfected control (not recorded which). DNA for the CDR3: TGTGCCAGCAGTTTATTGACCAACACTGAAGCTTTCTTT. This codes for CASSLLTNTEAFF.